This passage covers 29 T cell receptor beta chains from one sample sequenced in a study of T cell clonotyping in hematopoietic cell transplantation. The method was immunoSEQ multiplex PCR; TCRdb's version includes in-frame clones alone and lacks a portion of them. The sample shows 15,000 to 20,000 clones, less than 80% of them seen only once. Sample: peripheral blood mononuclear cells. The receptor set was obtained from a woman aged 60 to 75 in good health. Some clones in this sample may be carry-over from other donors' samples.

The table lists this clone with a count of one. This chain links TRBV30 with TRBJ2-4, with D maybe TRBD2 (6 bases). V lost 1 base and J 6 bases, leaving 16 bases between the germline ends. CDR1 and CDR2 from the germline V gene are GTSNPN and SVGIG (reference sequence). CDR3 size: 15 residues. CDR3 protein: CAWSEGFGGANIQYF. The CDR3 DNA is TGTGCCTGGAGTGAGGGTTTTGGAGGGGCAAACATTCAGTACTTC.

This clone appeared a single time. The J gene is TRBJ2-7, the V gene TRBV5-1; 12 bases align to TRBD2. Germline values: CDR1 SGHRS, CDR2 YFSETQ. This CDR3 comprises 17 residues. With 2 bases clipped from V and 3 bases from J, the junction kept 9 bases outside the gene matches. The DNA for the CDR3 is TGCGCCAGCAGCTTCTCTAGCGGGAGGGCCCGTAACTACGAGCAGTACTTC. Its protein product is CASSFSSGRARNYEQYF.

This clone was counted only a few times. The V and J genes are TRBV29-1 and TRBJ1-1, with D uncertain. This CDR3 contains 14 residues. Germline values: CDR1 SQVTM, CDR2 ANQGSEA. The ends were cut back, 4 bases at V and 4 bases at J, with 16 bases in the middle. The CDR3 nucleotides read TGCAGCGTTGTCCAGGACCCCGTTAGCACTGAAGCTTTCTTT. It is translated as CSVVQDPVSTEAFF.

The J gene is TRBJ1-3, the V gene TRBV5-6, with D possibly being TRBD1 (5 bases). The length of the CDR3 is 13 residues. The germline gives CDR1 SGHDT, CDR2 YYEEEE. Trimming took off 5 bases at V and 6 bases at J, with 12 bases between the two ends. In nucleotides, the CDR3 is TGTGCCAGCAGGCAGGGAAATAAAAACACCATATATTTT. Its protein product is CASRQGNKNTIYF.

This clone was recorded a few times. V usage is TRBV2 and J usage is TRBJ1-6, with unresolved D. This CDR3 is 11 amino acids long. V lost 7 bases to trimming and J lost 7 bases, with 5 bases between them. Germline V CDR1 and CDR2: SNHLY, FYNNEI. The CDR3: CASTLNSPLHF. The CDR3 DNA reads as TGTGCCAGCACTCTAAATTCACCCCTCCACTTT.

The chain couples TRBV6-5 to TRBJ1-2; a possible D gene is TRBD1 (6 bases). The CDR3 has 11 amino acids. Germline values: CDR1 MNHEY, CDR2 SVGAGI. V was pared by 7 bases and J by 5 bases, with 8 bases between. This CDR3 is CASKDRYGYTF. CDR3 in DNA: TGTGCCAGCAAGGACAGATATGGCTACACCTTC.

A word on this clone: A junction end diverges from the germline sequence, so it may reflect a read error. The gene calls are TRBV2 and TRBJ1-5; D call uncertain. Germline V CDR1 and CDR2: SNHLY, FYNNEI. The CDR3 is 13 residues long. In DNA form, the CDR3 reads TGTGCCAGCAGTGGGCCTTCCAATCGGCCCCAGCATTTT. Translated: CASSGPSNRPQHF.

This clone appeared a single time. This rearrangement joins TRBV25-1 to TRBJ1-4; 9 bases agree with TRBD1. CDR1 is MGHDK and CDR2 is SYGVNS in the germline V gene. V gave up 10 bases and J gave up 1 base; unmatched junction bases: 13. The CDR3 sequence is 17 residues long. The DNA for the CDR3 is TGTGCCAACTGGGGGACAGGGTCAACAGTAACTAATGAAAAACTGTTTTTT. As protein: CANWGTGSTVTNEKLFF. Supplemented by reference TRBV25-1 and TRBJ1-4, the full variable domain reads EADIYQTPRYLVIGTGKKITLECSQTMGHDKMYWYQQDPGMELHLIHYSYGVNSTEKGDLSSESTVSRIRTEHFPLTLESARPSHTSQYLCANWGTGSTVTNEKLFFGSGTQLSVL.

The chain carries TRBV27 and TRBJ2-7, with TRBD1 identical over 9 bases. Germline CDR1 MNHEY, CDR2 SMNVEV (reference sequence). V lost 11 bases to trimming and J lost 5 bases; unmatched junction nucleotides: 19. The CDR3 consists of 16 residues. CDR3 residues: CAGTGLPRTGENEQYF. The CDR3 nucleotides are TGTGCCGGCACCGGACTACCGAGGACAGGGGAGAACGAGCAGTACTTC.

The rearrangement uses TRBV4-1 and TRBJ1-3, with D possibly TRBD1 on 6 matching bases. There are 18 residues in the CDR3. V was trimmed by 4 bases and J by 0 bases, leaving 19 bases between them. Germline V CDR1 and CDR2: MGHRA, YSYEKL. CDR3: CASSRPRAGADSGNTIYF. The CDR3 DNA follows: TGCGCCAGCAGCCGCCCTCGGGCAGGGGCAGACTCTGGAAACACCATATATTTT.

V gene TRBV25-1 combines with J gene TRBJ1-5; a weak D match, TRBD1 (6 bases). The CDR3 runs to 14 residues. Trimming cost V 3 bases and J 3 bases, with 9 bases left between them. CDR1 is MGHDK and CDR2 is SYGVNS in the germline V gene. Here the CDR3 reads CASSDDRLNQPQHF. CDR3 nucleotide sequence: TGTGCCAGCAGTGACGACAGGCTCAATCAGCCCCAGCATTTT.

Only a few counts were recorded for this clone. The chain joins TRBV29-1 to TRBJ1-5; 7 bases are a match to TRBD1. The CDR3 consists of 12 residues. The germline CDR1 and CDR2 sequences are SQVTM and ANQGSEA. The J segment lost 6 bases and the V segment lost 4 bases, leaving 3 bases of the junction unmatched. CDR3 sequence reads: CSVGQGSQPQHF. The CDR3 region has the DNA TGCAGCGTTGGACAGGGAAGTCAGCCCCAGCATTTT.

The J gene is TRBJ2-7, the V gene TRBV6-1; a possible D gene is TRBD2 (5 bases). CDR1 and CDR2 (germline): MNHNS, SASEGT. Deletions cut 2 bases from V and 5 bases from J, with 22 bases between. The CDR3 consists of 17 residues. The CDR3 spells CASSEFLSTGGGNEQYF. The CDR3 DNA is TGTGCCAGCAGTGAATTCCTATCGACTGGAGGTGGGAACGAGCAGTACTTC.

The V and J genes are TRBV11-2 and TRBJ1-6; D is unclear. The V and J ends lost 4 bases and 2 bases respectively, with 6 bases between them. The germline gives CDR1 SGHAT, CDR2 FQNNGV. The CDR3 loop spans 14 amino acids. In DNA, the CDR3 is TGTGCCAGCAGCTCCGGGACCTATAATTCACCCCTCCACTTT. This translates into CASSSGTYNSPLHF.

The chain combines TRBV10-3 with TRBJ1-5; maybe TRBD1 (5 bases). CDR1 is ENHRY and CDR2 is SYGVKD in the germline V gene. V was shortened by 11 bases and J by 2 bases, with 19 bases between the two germline ends. The CDR3 length is 15 residues. CDR3 DNA sequence: TGTGCCGCTGGTCGTCCTGGGGGGGGCAATCAGCCCCAGCATTTT. It translates to CAAGRPGGGNQPQHF.

The chain joins TRBV4-3 to TRBJ2-1; D gene ambiguous. This CDR3 is 14 amino acids long. The germline V gene has CDR1 LGHNA and CDR2 YSLEER. V was shortened by 1 base and J by 6 bases, with 10 bases between the two germline ends. The CDR3 coding sequence is TGCGCCAGCAGCCAAGGTGTCAGCTCCAATGAGCAGTTCTTC. Protein sequence: CASSQGVSSNEQFF.

The gene calls are TRBV6-1 and TRBJ2-6; no clear D gene. V was trimmed by 4 bases and J by 2 bases, leaving 9 bases between them. The CDR3 length is 15 residues. Germline lookup yields CDR1 MNHNS and CDR2 SASEGT. The DNA for the CDR3 is TGTGCCAGCAGTGGCCCATCAACTGGGGCCAACGTCCTGACTTTC. Translation gives CASSGPSTGANVLTF.

The chain joins TRBV7-2 to TRBJ2-5; 7 bases match TRBD1. CDR1 SGHTA and CDR2 FQGNSA come from the germline V gene. This CDR3 is built from 14 residues. V was pared by 1 base and J by 6 bases, with 5 bases of the junction left unmatched. The DNA for the CDR3 is TGTGCCAGCAGCTTAGAAGGGGGCAGAAAGACCCAGTACTTC. Protein product: CASSLEGGRKTQYF. Together with reference TRBV7-2 and TRBJ2-5, the CDR3 gives the full variable domain: GAGVSQSPSNKVTEKGKDVELRCDPISGHTALYWYRQSLGQGLEFLIYFQGNSAPDKSGLPSDRFSAERTGGSVSTLTIQRTQQEDSAVYLCASSLEGGRKTQYFGPGTRLLVL.

The chain employs TRBV6-1 and TRBJ1-5, with a tentative D call TRBD1 (6 bases). Germline V gene lookup returns CDR1 MNHNS and CDR2 SASEGT. The V and J ends lost 7 bases and 1 base respectively, with 14 bases between them. The CDR3 extends over 15 amino acids. CDR3 region: CASTEHGGSNQPQHF. CDR3 coding DNA: TGTGCCAGCACCGAGCACGGGGGCAGCAATCAGCCCCAGCATTTT.

This clone has just one count. The rearrangement links TRBV14 to TRBJ2-7; D unclear. The CDR3 length is 14 residues. Germline CDR1 is SGHDN and CDR2 is FVKESK. Trimming took off 1 base at V and 2 bases at J, with 9 bases between the two ends. The CDR3 sequence is CASSQVDGPYEQYF. The DNA of the CDR3 is TGTGCCAGCAGCCAAGTTGACGGTCCCTACGAGCAGTACTTC.

This sequence joins TRBV5-1 and TRBJ2-2; 13 bases map to TRBD2. Germline CDR1 reads SGHRS; CDR2 reads YFSETQ. Losses at the gene ends were 0 bases for V and 5 bases for J; bases not matched to a gene: 1. The CDR3 totals 16 residues. The chain's CDR3 is CASSLGTSGRTGELFF. CDR3 nucleotides: TGCGCCAGCAGCTTGGGGACTAGCGGGAGAACCGGGGAGCTGTTTTTT.

The chain joins TRBV4-2 to TRBJ2-7, with D uncertain. This CDR3 region has 14 residues. V was clipped by 0 bases and J by 1 base, with 7 bases between them. From germline, CDR1 is LGHNA and CDR2 YNFKEQ. The CDR3, as DNA: TGTGCCAGCAGCCAAGATGGACGGTCCTACGAGCAGTACTTC. Translated, it gives CASSQDGRSYEQYF.

This clone was observed a handful of times. The gene calls are TRBV5-6 and TRBJ1-5; 9 bases line up with TRBD1. This CDR3 has 14 residues. J was trimmed by 7 bases and V by 4 bases; bases with no gene match: 6. Germline V gene sequence: CDR1 SGHDT, CDR2 YYEEEE. The CDR3 loop is CASSPGQGGQPQHF. CDR3 DNA: TGTGCCAGCAGCCCGGGACAGGGTGGCCAGCCCCAGCATTTT. The full variable domain, in which reference TRBV5-6 and TRBJ1-5 provide the parts outside the CDR3, is DAGVTQSPTHLIKTRGQQVTLRCSPKSGHDTVSWYQQALGQGPQFIFQYYEEEERQRGNFPDRFSGHQFPNYSSELNVNALLLGDSALYLCASSPGQGGQPQHFGDGTRLSIL.

V gene TRBV11-1 combines with J gene TRBJ1-2; perhaps TRBD1 as D (5 bases). The CDR3 is made up of 15 amino acids. Looked up from germline, CDR1 is SGHAT and CDR2 is FQDESV (reference sequence). Trimming took off 5 bases at V and 3 bases at J, with 16 bases between the two ends. The CDR3 DNA is TGTGCCAGCAGCCCGAGAGAGGACAAACACTATGGCTACACCTTC. Its translation: CASSPREDKHYGYTF.

The table lists this clone with a few counts. This sequence joins TRBV5-4 and TRBJ1-2, with D possibly being TRBD1 (5 bases). Germline CDR1 and CDR2: SGHNT and YYREEE (reference sequence). This CDR3 has 12 amino acids. The germline V and J ends were trimmed by 4 bases and 7 bases, with 11 bases remaining between them. Written as DNA, the CDR3 is TGTGCCAGCAGCCTAGGGGTTGCTGGCTACACCTTC. Residues: CASSLGVAGYTF.

In this sample, this clone turned up a few times. The chain links TRBV6-5 to TRBJ2-5; the D call may be TRBD1 or TRBD2 (6 bases each). Germline CDR1 MNHEY, CDR2 SVGAGI. The CDR3 has 16 amino acids. Trimming shortened V by 0 bases and J by 4 bases, and 15 bases separated the two germline ends. The chain's CDR3 is CASSYSIGGLGETQYF. DNA of the CDR3: TGTGCCAGCAGTTACTCGATTGGGGGGCTAGGAGAGACCCAGTACTTC.

The genes are TRBV28 and TRBJ2-7, with D uncertain. The germline CDR1 and CDR2 sequences are MDHEN and SYDVKM. There are 12 residues in the CDR3. V was cut by 7 bases and J by 0 bases, with 7 bases left in between. The DNA of the CDR3 is TGTGCCAGCACTCCCCACTCCTACGAGCAGTACTTC. Protein product: CASTPHSYEQYF.

This clone turned up a few times. V usage is TRBV30 and J usage is TRBJ1-4; D not resolved. This CDR3 spans 11 amino acids. From germline, CDR1 is GTSNPN and CDR2 SVGIG (reference sequence). Between the trimmed V and J ends, which lost 6 bases and 7 bases, there was a span of 9 bases. The DNA for the CDR3 is TGTGCCTGTAGGAGTCGTGAAAAACTGTTTTTT. It is translated as CACRSREKLFF.

There are a few counts of this clone. The CDR3 DNA follows: TGTGCCAGCAGCAACAAGCGGGGGGGTAATGAGCAGTTCTTC. It is translated as CASSNKRGGNEQFF. This chain joins TRBV7-2 and TRBJ2-1; 10 bases map to TRBD2. Germline CDR1 and CDR2: SGHTA and FQGNSA. V shed 5 bases, J shed 7 bases, and the junction held 5 bases outside the gene matches. The CDR3 length is 14 residues.